The clone carrying this T cell receptor (beta chain) was seen repeatedly, ten times or more. Its specificity is unknown. This sample is part of a study of T-cell reconstitution after alpha-beta-depleted transplantation in children. TCRbeta library preparation incorporated unique molecular identifiers. TCRdb reanalysed the PCR reads using MiXCR and keeps one entry per CDR3 protein. Of approximately 16,000 distinct CDR3 sequences listed, 4.5% to 6.5% are singletons. This CDR3 comprises 15 residues. Germline CDR1 is DFQATT and CDR2 is SNEGSKA (reference sequence). Trimming left V 0 bases short and J 0 bases short, with 9 bases between. Regarding the study as a whole: At one year after transplant, newly produced T cells mostly accounted for T-cell counts and diversity. Diversity of TCRbeta at day 60 was high in some patients, arising from surviving recipient T cells and thymic progenitors. Several hundred expanded graft clones reportedly were the source of alpha-beta T cells about two months after transplant.

The TCR comes from a boy younger than 18 with acute lymphoblastic leukemia, due to receive a stem cell transplant. The J gene is TRBJ1-5, the V gene TRBV20-1, with D perhaps TRBD1 (5 bases). This material consisted of PBMCs, taken before TCRalphabeta/CD19-depleted stem cell transplant. The CDR3 loop is CSAREGGDSNQPQHF. The CDR3 region has the DNA TGCAGTGCTAGAGAGGGAGGGGATAGCAATCAGCCCCAGCATTTT.